This T cell receptor (beta chain) emerged from a study of blood T cell repertoires in COVID-19. About the study: Researchers got acute and convalescent COVID-19 samples from the United States, Italy and Spain. T cells, B-cell-depleted T cells, or PBMCs provided the cDNA or gDNA that served as material.

This CDR3 contains 16 residues. J gave up 5 bases and V 4 bases, and 6 bases lay outside the gene matches. CDR1 is SGHTA and CDR2 is FQGNSA in the germline V gene. Method: immunoSEQ multiplex PCR; TCRdb's copy keeps in-frame clones and lacks some. The sample lists fewer than 350,000 clones; under 90% were seen once. Researchers sorted participants into cohorts using their self-reported clinical history. The chain uses TRBV7-2 and TRBJ2-7, with 15 bases fitting TRBD2. Source material: PBMCs or T cells enriched from blood (not recorded which). The sequence derives from a man aged 55 to 69 who had recovered from COVID-19. The CDR3 coding sequence is TGTGCCAGCAGCTCCGGACTAGCGGGAGGGCGGCACGAGCAGTACTTC. Its protein is CASSSGLAGGRHEQYF.